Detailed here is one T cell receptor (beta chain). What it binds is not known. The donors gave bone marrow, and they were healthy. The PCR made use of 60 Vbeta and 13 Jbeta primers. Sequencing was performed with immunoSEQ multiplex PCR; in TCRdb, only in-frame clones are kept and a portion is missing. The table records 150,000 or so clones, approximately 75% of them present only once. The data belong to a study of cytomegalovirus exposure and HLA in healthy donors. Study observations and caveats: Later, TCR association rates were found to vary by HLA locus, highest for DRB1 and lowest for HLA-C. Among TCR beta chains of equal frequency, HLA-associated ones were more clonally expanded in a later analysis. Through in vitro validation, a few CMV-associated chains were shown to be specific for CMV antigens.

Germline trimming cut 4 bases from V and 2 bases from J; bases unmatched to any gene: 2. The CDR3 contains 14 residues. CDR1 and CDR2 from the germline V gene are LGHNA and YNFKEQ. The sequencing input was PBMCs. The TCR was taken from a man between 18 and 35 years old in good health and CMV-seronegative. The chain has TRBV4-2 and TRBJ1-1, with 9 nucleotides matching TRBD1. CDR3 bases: TGTGCCAGCAGCCGGGGACAGGGCAACACTGAAGCTTTCTTT. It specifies CASSRGQGNTEAFF.